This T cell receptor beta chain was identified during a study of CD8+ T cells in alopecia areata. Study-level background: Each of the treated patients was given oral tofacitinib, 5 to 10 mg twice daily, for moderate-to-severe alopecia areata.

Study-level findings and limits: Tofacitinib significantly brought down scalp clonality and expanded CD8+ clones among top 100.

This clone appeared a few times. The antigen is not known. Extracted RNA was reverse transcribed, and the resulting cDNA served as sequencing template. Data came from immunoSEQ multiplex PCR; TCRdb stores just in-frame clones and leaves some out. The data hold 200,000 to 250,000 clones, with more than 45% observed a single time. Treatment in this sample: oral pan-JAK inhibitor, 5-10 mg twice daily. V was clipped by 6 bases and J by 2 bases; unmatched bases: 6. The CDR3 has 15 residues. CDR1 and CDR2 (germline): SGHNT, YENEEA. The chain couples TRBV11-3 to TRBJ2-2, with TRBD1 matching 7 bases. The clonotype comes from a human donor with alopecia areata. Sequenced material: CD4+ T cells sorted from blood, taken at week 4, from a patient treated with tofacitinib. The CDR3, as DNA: TGTGCCAGCAGACCGACAGGGACCAACACCGGGGAGCTGTTTTTT. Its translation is CASRPTGTNTGELFF.